The rows below give T cell receptor beta chains drawn from one sample of a study of cytotoxic CD8 clonotypes in ibrutinib-treated CLL. TCRdb's copy holds only in-frame clones and misses some; the assay was immunoSEQ multiplex PCR. The sample lists around 330,000 clones; 67% were seen once. This material consisted of PBMCs, taken after 36 months of ibrutinib treatment. These receptors were obtained from a human donor with chronic lymphocytic leukemia. The CDR3 runs from the conserved cysteine through the conserved F or W. Each record gives: CDR3 DNA, CDR3 protein, D gene, clone size, V gene, J gene. D genes are given only for firm matches. Rows give clone size only sometimes, using once, few, many, or a class for an expanded clone.

cdr3_nt: TGTGCCAGCAGTCATTCCTACGAGCAGTACTTC
cdr3_aa: CASSHSYEQYF
d_call: -
clone_size: -
v_call: TRBV6-6
j_call: TRBJ2-7

cdr3_nt: TGTGCCAGCAGCCCCTCTAGCGACCTGAACACCGGGGAGCTGTTTTTT
cdr3_aa: CASSPSSDLNTGELFF
d_call: -
clone_size: -
v_call: TRBV7-9
j_call: TRBJ2-2

cdr3_nt: TGTGCCAGCAGTTTCGGAAGTGAGCAGTTCTTC
cdr3_aa: CASSFGSEQFF
d_call: -
clone_size: few
v_call: TRBV27
j_call: TRBJ2-1

cdr3_nt: TGTGCCAGCAGTGATACTTCTGGGATTCATGGCTACACCTTC
cdr3_aa: CASSDTSGIHGYTF
d_call: -
clone_size: -
v_call: TRBV25-1
j_call: TRBJ1-2

cdr3_nt: TGTGCCAGCAGTTACTCCCGGCAGGGGGAGCTGTTTTTT
cdr3_aa: CASSYSRQGELFF
d_call: -
clone_size: -
v_call: TRBV6-6
j_call: TRBJ2-2

cdr3_nt: TGCGCCAGCAGCCAAGAGGGTCCAGCGATGGGGGAGCAGTACTTC
cdr3_aa: CASSQEGPAMGEQYF
d_call: -
clone_size: few
v_call: TRBV4-1
j_call: TRBJ2-7

cdr3_nt: TGTGCCAGTAGTATACCCGGACGGTCCGGGGAGCTGTTTTTT
cdr3_aa: CASSIPGRSGELFF
d_call: -
clone_size: -
v_call: TRBV19
j_call: TRBJ2-2

cdr3_nt: TGTGCCAGCAGTGTAAGGATGGGGGAAAAACTGTTTTTT
cdr3_aa: CASSVRMGEKLFF
d_call: -
clone_size: -
v_call: TRBV6-1
j_call: TRBJ1-4

cdr3_nt: TGTGCCAGCAGTTATGGGACAGCTGAGACTGGAGGCTACACCTTC
cdr3_aa: CASSYGTAETGGYTF
d_call: TRBD1
clone_size: -
v_call: TRBV6-6
j_call: TRBJ1-2

cdr3_nt: TGTGCCAGCTCTCCCGGGGATTGGGAGCAGTTCTTC
cdr3_aa: CASSPGDWEQFF
d_call: -
clone_size: -
v_call: TRBV18
j_call: TRBJ2-1

cdr3_nt: TGTGCCAGCTGGTATGGCATGGGCGGGGAGCTGTTTTTT
cdr3_aa: CASWYGMGGELFF
d_call: -
clone_size: many
v_call: TRBV21-1
j_call: TRBJ2-2

cdr3_nt: TGTGCCAGCAGCTTGGGGCAGGGTATTATGGGGACCCAGTACTTC
cdr3_aa: CASSLGQGIMGTQYF
d_call: -
clone_size: -
v_call: TRBV5-4
j_call: TRBJ2-5

cdr3_nt: TGTGCCAGCGGTCGGACAGGGGGCGCCTACAATGAGCAGTTCTTC
cdr3_aa: CASGRTGGAYNEQFF
d_call: TRBD1
clone_size: -
v_call: TRBV11-2
j_call: TRBJ2-1

cdr3_nt: TGTGCCAGCAGTCTGGGACAGGGCGGAAATTCACCCCTCCACTTT
cdr3_aa: CASSLGQGGNSPLHF
d_call: TRBD1
clone_size: -
v_call: TRBV25-1
j_call: TRBJ1-6

cdr3_nt: TGCGCCAGCAGCCCCCGCTGGGGTGGGAGGGTGGACACTGAAGCTTTCTTT
cdr3_aa: CASSPRWGGRVDTEAFF
d_call: -
clone_size: -
v_call: TRBV5-1
j_call: TRBJ1-1

cdr3_nt: TGCGCCAGCAGCTTGGCCCACAGGGGGGGCGAGCAGTACTTC
cdr3_aa: CASSLAHRGGEQYF
d_call: -
clone_size: few
v_call: TRBV5-1
j_call: TRBJ2-7

cdr3_nt: TGCAGCGCCATGACTAGCGGGAGGGTAGAGCAGTACTTC
cdr3_aa: CSAMTSGRVEQYF
d_call: TRBD2
clone_size: -
v_call: TRBV29-1
j_call: TRBJ2-7

cdr3_nt: TGTGCCAGCAGTCCCCGGGACAGGGGGCGTCGCGAGCAGTACTTC
cdr3_aa: CASSPRDRGRREQYF
d_call: TRBD1
clone_size: -
v_call: TRBV27
j_call: TRBJ2-7

cdr3_nt: TGTGCCAGCAGCGGTCAATTGGGTCAAGAGACCCAGTACTTC
cdr3_aa: CASSGQLGQETQYF
d_call: -
clone_size: -
v_call: TRBV5-6
j_call: TRBJ2-5

cdr3_nt: TGTGCCAGCAGCTTGGGCAGGCGCTACGAGCAGTACTTC
cdr3_aa: CASSLGRRYEQYF
d_call: -
clone_size: -
v_call: TRBV7-3
j_call: TRBJ2-7

cdr3_nt: TGCGCCAGCAGGGCGGGCTCGAACACCGGGGAGCTGTTTTTT
cdr3_aa: CASRAGSNTGELFF
d_call: -
clone_size: -
v_call: TRBV5-1
j_call: TRBJ2-2

cdr3_nt: TGCAGCGTAATAAAATCCACACTGAACACTGAAGCTTTCTTT
cdr3_aa: CSVIKSTLNTEAFF
d_call: -
clone_size: -
v_call: TRBV29-1
j_call: TRBJ1-1

cdr3_nt: TGCGCCAGCAGCCCCGGACAGGGTGGGTACAATGAGCAGTTCTTC
cdr3_aa: CASSPGQGGYNEQFF
d_call: TRBD1
clone_size: few
v_call: TRBV5-1
j_call: TRBJ2-1

cdr3_nt: TGTGCCAGCAGCAGAAACAGCGCCTATGGCTACACCTTC
cdr3_aa: CASSRNSAYGYTF
d_call: -
clone_size: few
v_call: TRBV7-9
j_call: TRBJ1-2

cdr3_nt: TGCGCCAGCAGACTCTTTAACTATGGCTACACCTTC
cdr3_aa: CASRLFNYGYTF
d_call: -
clone_size: -
v_call: TRBV5-1
j_call: TRBJ1-2

cdr3_nt: TGTGCCAGTAGTATAGCGGCAGTAAGTGAAGCTTTCTTT
cdr3_aa: CASSIAAVSEAFF
d_call: -
clone_size: -
v_call: TRBV19
j_call: TRBJ1-1

cdr3_nt: TGTGCCAGCAGTTTTAGACAGGGGACAGATACGCAGTATTTT
cdr3_aa: CASSFRQGTDTQYF
d_call: TRBD1
clone_size: -
v_call: TRBV28
j_call: TRBJ2-3

cdr3_nt: TGTGCCAGCAGCCCGACTAGCGGGAGCTACGAGCAGTACTTC
cdr3_aa: CASSPTSGSYEQYF
d_call: TRBD2
clone_size: -
v_call: TRBV7-8
j_call: TRBJ2-7

cdr3_nt: TGTGCCAGCAGCTTCCGCCAGGGATGGACCTACGAGCAGTACTTC
cdr3_aa: CASSFRQGWTYEQYF
d_call: -
clone_size: -
v_call: TRBV13
j_call: TRBJ2-7

cdr3_nt: TGTGCCAGCAGTGGAAACAGGGGGCGAGGTTCACCCCTCCACTTT
cdr3_aa: CASSGNRGRGSPLHF
d_call: TRBD1
clone_size: once
v_call: TRBV2
j_call: TRBJ1-6